These 25 T cell receptor beta chains originate from one sample sequenced in a study of breast tumors, draining lymph nodes, adjacent tissues. TCRdb re-derived calls from the multiplex PCR reads in MiXCR, one entry per CDR3 protein. The sample lists approximately 230,000 distinct CDR3 sequences; approximately 36% were seen once. Axillary draining lymph nodes of breast cancer patients supplied the node samples. Specimen: axillary lymph node tissue. The receptors here all came from a female donor with breast cancer. Some clones in this sample may be carry-over from other donors' samples.

V usage is TRBV10-3 and J usage is TRBJ1-3; 7 nucleotides line up with TRBD1. Per the germline V gene, CDR1 is ENHRY and CDR2 is SYGVKD. Trimming took 8 bases from V and 0 from J; bases not matched to a gene: 13. The CDR3 has 17 residues. Written as DNA, the CDR3 is TGTGCCATCCAAGGGGGCGCGGACTTCCACTCTGGAAACACCATATATTTT. As protein: CAIQGGADFHSGNTIYF.

The chain combines TRBV6-5 with TRBJ1-2, with a weak D call TRBD1 (6 bases). V gave up 0 bases and J gave up 11 bases, with 22 bases separating them. This CDR3 comprises 16 residues. Germline-derived CDR1 and CDR2 are MNHEY and SVGAGI. The CDR3 protein is CASSYSSILGGDSYTF. The CDR3 bases are TGTGCCAGCAGTTACTCGAGTATTTTGGGGGGCGATTCGTACACCTTC.

As for this clonotype: A much more abundant neighbour one base away suggests this may be a read error. Since no conserved phenylalanine or tryptophan closes the CDR3, a read error is the likely cause. The gene calls are TRBV6-4 and TRBJ2-7; TRBD1 or TRBD2 may be the D gene (5 bases each). Germline assignment: CDR1 MRHNA and CDR2 SNTAGT. CDR3 length: 14 residues. V lost 4 bases and J 4 bases, leaving 14 bases between the germline ends. The CDR3 reads CASSADVWGYEQYS. The CDR3 DNA follows: TGTGCCAGCAGTGCTGACGTTTGGGGGTACGAGCAGTACTCC.

This clonotype was observed at least ten times. This chain joins TRBV2 and TRBJ2-2, with no clear D. Germline CDR1 is SNHLY and CDR2 is FYNNEI. The CDR3 is 13 residues long. V was trimmed by 6 bases and J by 3 bases, leaving 8 bases between them. The CDR3 DNA sequence: TGTGCCAGCAGGGTACGGGACACCGGGGAGCTGTTTTTT. Its translation: CASRVRDTGELFF.

A note on this clonotype: This may come from a read error, since a much larger clone is one base off. The J gene is TRBJ2-1, the V gene TRBV11-3, with 10 bases matching TRBD2. CDR1 is SGHNT, CDR2 YENEEA, per germline. The ends lost 4 bases at V and 0 bases at J; junction bases unmatched: 0. The CDR3 spans 15 residues. CDR3 DNA: TGTGCCAGCAGCTCTAGCGGGAGCTCCTACAATGAGCAGTTCTTC. This gives the protein CASSSSGSSYNEQFF.

This clonotype occurred many times. A single base separates this from a much larger clone, so it may be a read error. The chain couples TRBV6-6 to TRBJ1-2, with no clear D. This CDR3 contains 11 residues. With 5 bases removed from V and 9 bases from J, the gap between germline ends came to 10 bases. Germline V gene sequence: CDR1 MNHNY, CDR2 SVGAGI (reference sequence). CDR3 region: CASSHQDSYTF. In DNA, the CDR3 is TGTGCCAGCAGTCACCAAGACAGCTACACCTTC.

CDR3 in DNA: TGCAGTGCTAGCCGGGGGGAATGGCGCTATGGCTACACCTTC. As protein: CSASRGEWRYGYTF. This rearrangement joins TRBV20-1 to TRBJ1-2, with D maybe TRBD1 (5 bases). The CDR3 spans 14 residues. The germline CDR1 and CDR2 sequences are DFQATT and SNEGSKA (reference sequence). Between the trimmed V and J ends, which lost 3 bases and 4 bases, there was a span of 15 bases.

This clonotype was detected many times. A junction boundary mismatches the germline segment, possibly from a read error. This CDR3 reads CASSQPGRMNYGHTF. In DNA, the CDR3 is TGTGCCAGCAGCCAGCCGGGACGCATGAACTATGGCCACACCTTC. The gene calls are TRBV4-2 and TRBJ1-2; D is possibly TRBD1 (5 bases). CDR1 and CDR2 from the germline V gene are LGHNA and YNFKEQ. The CDR3 has 15 residues.

This clonotype has a count of ten or more. J is TRBJ2-5 and V is TRBV12-3 or TRBV12-4; 7 bases match TRBD1. The CDR3 is 14 amino acids. V lost 5 bases to trimming and J lost 5 bases; unmatched junction nucleotides: 8. For the CDR3, the DNA is TGTGCCAGCAGTCCCACAGGGGTCTGGGAGACCCAGTACTTC. Amino acid sequence: CASSPTGVWETQYF.

The rearrangement uses TRBV7-3 and TRBJ2-2; TRBD2 matches at 14 bases. Germline trimming cut 8 bases from V and 3 bases from J; bases unmatched to any gene: 23. Per the germline V gene, CDR1 is SGHTA and CDR2 is FQGTGA. CDR3 size: 22 residues. CDR3 region: CASSRRTPTGLAGAHHTGELFF. The CDR3 DNA reads TGTGCCAGCTCACGTAGGACACCCACGGGACTAGCGGGGGCCCACCACACCGGGGAGCTGTTTTTT.

As for this clonotype: A much bigger clone sits one base away, suggesting this may be a read error. This chain uses TRBV20-1 with TRBJ2-3; TRBD2 aligns across 7 bases. Germline values: CDR1 DFQATT, CDR2 SNEGSKA (reference sequence). With 2 bases clipped from V and 4 bases from J, the junction kept 15 bases outside the gene matches. The CDR3 is 17 amino acids. The CDR3 nucleotides read TGCAGTGCTAGACCCAGGCCCCTAGCGGCGGTTGCAGATACGCAGTATTTT. This gives the protein CSARPRPLAAVADTQYF.

This clonotype was observed at least ten times. The V call is TRBV2, the J call TRBJ2-3; no definite D call. The CDR3 has 13 residues. Germline CDR1 SNHLY, CDR2 FYNNEI. The V gene lost 4 bases and the J gene lost 2 bases, with 7 bases spanning the gap. The CDR3 DNA reads as TGTGCCAGCAGTGTGGCAGACACAGATACGCAGTATTTT. This codes for CASSVADTDTQYF.

The V gene is TRBV9, the J gene TRBJ2-6; D gene unclear. CDR3 length equals 14 residues. Per the germline V gene, CDR1 is SGDLS and CDR2 is YYNGEE. The CDR3 nucleotides read TGTGCTTACATCACCAGCTCTGGGGCCAACGTCCTGACTTTC. This gives the protein CAYITSSGANVLTF.

The V and J genes are TRBV7-3 and TRBJ2-3, with D perhaps assigned TRBD1 or TRBD2 (5 bases each). The germline V and J ends were trimmed by 5 bases and 6 bases, with 15 bases remaining between them. The germline V gene encodes CDR1 SGHTA and CDR2 FQGTGA. This CDR3 has 14 amino acids. The CDR3 loop reads CASSPGRNSDTQYF. Written as DNA, the CDR3 is TGTGCCAGCAGCCCGGGGCGGAACAGCGATACGCAGTATTTT. The full variable domain, with the rest looked up from reference TRBV7-3 and TRBJ2-3, is GAGVSQTPSNKVTEKGKYVELRCDPISGHTALYWYRQSLGQGPEFLIYFQGTGAADDSGLPNDRFFAVRPEGSVSTLKIQRTERGDSAVYLCASSPGRNSDTQYFGPGTRLTVL.

Comment on this clonotype: The junction departs from the called germline gene at one end, perhaps through a read error. This chain links TRBV5-1 with TRBJ2-2, with D perhaps assigned TRBD1 or TRBD2 (5 bases each). This CDR3 is built from 13 residues. Germline-derived CDR1 and CDR2 are SGHRS and YFSETQ. CDR3 bases: TGCGCCAGCAGCTTCGATCTGCCCGGGGACCTGTTTTTT. Translation: CASSFDLPGDLFF.

Ten or more counts support this clonotype. This chain links TRBV3-1 with TRBJ1-6, with no clear D. V lost 2 bases, J lost 8 bases, and 10 bases lay in between. There are 14 residues in the CDR3. Germline-derived CDR1 and CDR2 are LGHDT and YNNKEL (reference sequence). This chain's CDR3 is CASSQLDRDSPLHF. The CDR3 DNA reads as TGTGCCAGCAGCCAACTTGATAGGGATTCACCCCTCCACTTT. The full variable domain, completed using reference TRBV3-1 and TRBJ1-6, is DTAVSQTPKYLVTQMGNDKSIKCEQNLGHDTMYWYKQDSKKFLKIMFSYNNKELIINETVPNRFSPKSPDKAHLNLHINSLELGDSAVYFCASSQLDRDSPLHFGNGTRLTVT.

This clonotype was counted ten times or more. The chain joins TRBV24-1 to TRBJ2-7; weak D call: TRBD2 (6 bases). Germline V gene lookup returns CDR1 KGHDR and CDR2 SFDVKD. CDR3 size: 13 residues. V lost 4 bases and J lost 0, with 6 bases in between. CDR3 residues: CATSDGSSYEQYF. The CDR3 coding sequence is TGTGCCACCAGTGACGGGAGCTCCTACGAGCAGTACTTC.

V and J are TRBV7-2 and TRBJ2-7, with a weak D call TRBD1 (6 bases). Trimming pared 6 bases from V and 0 bases from J, leaving 18 bases between. This CDR3 has 16 residues. The V gene's germline CDR1 is SGHTA and CDR2 FQGNSA. CDR3: CASSLRTVPSSYEQYF. CDR3 DNA sequence: TGTGCCAGCAGTTTAAGGACAGTCCCGAGCTCCTACGAGCAGTACTTC. Complete variable domain (other parts from reference TRBV7-2 and TRBJ2-7): GAGVSQSPSNKVTEKGKDVELRCDPISGHTALYWYRQSLGQGLEFLIYFQGNSAPDKSGLPSDRFSAERTGGSVSTLTIQRTQQEDSAVYLCASSLRTVPSSYEQYFGPGTRLTVT.

Ten or more counts support this clonotype. This chain joins TRBV20-1 and TRBJ1-2; 8 bases align to TRBD1. The germline V gene encodes CDR1 DFQATT and CDR2 SNEGSKA (reference sequence). J lost 5 bases, V lost 4 bases, and 6 bases had no gene match. The CDR3 loop spans 13 amino acids. CDR3 bases: TGCAGTGCTAACACGCGGACAGGGTATGGCTACACCTTC. This sequence encodes CSANTRTGYGYTF.

This clonotype turned up a few times. The gene calls are TRBV9 and TRBJ1-1; D not resolved. With 2 bases removed from V and 6 bases from J, the gap between germline ends came to 17 bases. Germline loops: CDR1 SGDLS, CDR2 YYNGEE. The length of the CDR3 is 15 residues. The CDR3 region has the DNA TGTGCCAGCAGCGTCGCGGGTCACCAGCCATCTGAAGCTTTCTTT. This gives the protein CASSVAGHQPSEAFF.

This clonotype was observed many times. The CDR3 DNA sequence: TGTGCCAGCAGTCCCGGGGGGGCGCGGGACAATGAGCAGTTCTTC. Translation gives CASSPGGARDNEQFF. The gene calls are TRBV6-6 and TRBJ2-1; 8 bases are shared with TRBD2. The V and J ends lost 5 bases and 5 bases, in that order; junction bases with no gene match: 8. Germline V gives CDR1 MNHNY, CDR2 SVGAGI (reference sequence). CDR3 size: 15 residues.

This clonotype was counted many times. The CDR3 region has the DNA TGCAGTGCTAGAGTATTGGAGGGAGGGATCAACGAGCAGTACTTC. Its protein product is CSARVLEGGINEQYF. The genes are TRBV20-1 and TRBJ2-7; 7 positions match TRBD2. This CDR3 is built from 15 residues. Per the germline V gene, CDR1 is DFQATT and CDR2 is SNEGSKA (reference sequence). V lost 1 base and J lost 5; bases outside the gene matches: 11.

At least ten counts were recorded for this clonotype. The rearrangement links TRBV12-3 or TRBV12-4 to TRBJ2-3; 9 bases are shared with TRBD1. The ends lost 1 base at V and 3 bases at J; junction bases unmatched: 5. The CDR3 length is 16 residues. The DNA of the CDR3 is TGTGCCAGCAGTTTAGGGCAGACAGGGGGAACAGATACGCAGTATTTT. As protein: CASSLGQTGGTDTQYF.

This chain connects TRBV6-5 to TRBJ2-3, with a possible D match to TRBD2 (5 bases). This CDR3 contains 15 residues. Germline CDR1 is MNHEY and CDR2 is SVGAGI. V was shortened by 7 bases and J by 5 bases, with 19 bases between the two germline ends. The CDR3 DNA follows: TGTGCCAGCACTTCCGGACTGACTGCGGGAGATACGCAGTATTTT. The encoded protein is CASTSGLTAGDTQYF.

Points on this clonotype: This sequence may be a read error, since a much larger clone differs from it by one base. The chain employs TRBV20-1 and TRBJ2-5; D is undetermined. Germline-derived CDR1 and CDR2 are DFQATT and SNEGSKA (reference sequence). V was pared by 6 bases and J by 11 bases, with 19 bases between. The CDR3 runs to 12 residues. This CDR3 is CSAQTQYNEQYF. The CDR3 nucleotides read TGCAGTGCCCAAACCCAATACAATGAGCAGTACTTC.